Following are 27 T cell receptor beta chains from one sample sequenced in a study of vaccination and CD4 T cells after COVID-19. The Oncomine TCR Beta short-read assay sequenced DNA from cultured CD4+ T cells. A single record per CDR3 protein comes from TCRdb applying MiXCR to the PCR reads. In the table there are fewer than 15,000 distinct CDR3 sequences, under 55% of which are singletons. The antigens for these receptors are not known. Treatment denoted: 10-day PBMC culture with coronavirus spike peptide pools or control peptides (ViraFEST assay). The input for sequencing was CD4+ T cells from blood, cultured in vitro, taken after SARS-CoV-2 vaccination. Every receptor here comes from a human donor who had recovered from COVID-19.

The chain couples TRBV20-1 to TRBJ2-3; weak D call: TRBD1 (6 bases). The germline V gene encodes CDR1 DFQATT and CDR2 SNEGSKA (reference sequence). V was cut by 0 bases and J by 3 bases, with 16 bases left in between. This CDR3 spans 16 amino acids. This CDR3 reads CSAREPYRVGTDTQYF. CDR3 sequence (DNA): TGCAGTGCTAGAGAACCCTACAGGGTTGGGACAGATACGCAGTATTTT.

The V call is TRBV5-4, the J call TRBJ2-2; tentatively, D is TRBD2 (5 bases). Germline CDR1 reads SGHNT; CDR2 reads YYREEE (reference sequence). The V end lost 4 bases, the J end lost 6 bases, and 19 bases lay between the germline ends. This CDR3 is built from 16 residues. Here the CDR3 reads CASSPSPWASPGELFF. The CDR3 nucleotides are TGTGCCAGCAGCCCTAGCCCTTGGGCTAGCCCCGGGGAGCTGTTTTTT.

In DNA, the CDR3 is TGTGCCAGCAGTTTATCGTCGACAGGGGGCGAGCAGTACTTC. Amino acids: CASSLSSTGGEQYF. J is TRBJ2-7 and V is TRBV27; 9 bases line up with TRBD1. The J segment lost 6 bases and the V segment lost 0 bases, leaving 3 bases of the junction unmatched. CDR3 size: 14 residues. Germline CDR1 is MNHEY and CDR2 is SMNVEV (reference sequence).

This clonotype was seen a handful of times. The V gene is TRBV7-2, the J gene TRBJ1-1; the match to TRBD1 covers 7 bases. In germline, CDR1 is SGHTA, CDR2 FQGNSA. This CDR3 is 17 amino acids long. The V gene end was trimmed by 2 bases and the J gene end by 1 base; junction bases not matched to a gene: 10. CDR3 DNA: TGTGCCAGCAGCTTACTGCAGGGGGGCTTGTGGAACACTGAAGCTTTCTTT. Amino acids: CASSLLQGGLWNTEAFF.

This chain uses TRBV5-4 with TRBJ1-5; TRBD1 matches 10 bases. The CDR3 runs to 15 residues. Trimming at V came to 3 bases and at J to 2 bases, leaving 2 bases not matched to a gene. CDR1 and CDR2 (germline): SGHNT, YYREEE (reference sequence). CDR3 region: CASSSTGGRNQPQHF. CDR3 bases: TGTGCCAGCAGCTCGACAGGGGGCCGCAATCAGCCCCAGCATTTT.

The CDR3 nucleotides read TGTGCCAGCAGCTCGGGACTTGACTATGGCTACACCTTC. Translation gives CASSSGLDYGYTF. The V gene is TRBV7-2, the J gene TRBJ1-2; D is possibly TRBD1 (5 bases). Germline CDR1 SGHTA, CDR2 FQGNSA. The CDR3 spans 13 residues. Trimming cost V 4 bases and J 3 bases, with 9 bases left between them.

The rearrangement links TRBV7-6 to TRBJ2-7, with D possibly being TRBD2 (7 bases). The CDR3 sequence is 12 residues long. V dropped 5 bases and J dropped 5 bases, with 10 bases sitting between them. In germline, CDR1 is SGHVS, CDR2 FNYEAQ. Here the CDR3 DNA reads TGTGCCAGCAGCAAAGGGGGGGACGAGCAGTACTTC. This translates into CASSKGGDEQYF.

This clonotype was seen only a few times. The chain combines TRBV9 with TRBJ2-6, with TRBD2 matching 13 bases. Per germline, CDR1 SGDLS and CDR2 YYNGEE. There are 18 residues in the CDR3. J lost 1 base, V lost 3 bases, and 4 bases had no gene match. The CDR3 DNA reads as TGTGCCAGCAGCGCCCGACTAGCGGGAGGATCTGGGGCCAACGTCCTGACTTTC. This encodes CASSARLAGGSGANVLTF.

The CDR3 loop reads CASSVSGLYQETQYF. DNA of the CDR3: TGTGCCAGCAGCGTTAGTGGGCTGTACCAAGAGACCCAGTACTTC. V usage is TRBV6-1 and J usage is TRBJ2-5, with D hard to call. Trimming took off 6 bases at V and 0 bases at J, with 14 bases between the two ends. The CDR3 contains 15 residues. In germline, CDR1 is MNHNS, CDR2 SASEGT.

This clonotype was seen a handful of times. The rearrangement joins TRBV20-1 to TRBJ1-6; a weak D match, TRBD1 (5 bases). The CDR3 consists of 16 residues. V was trimmed by 3 bases and J by 8 bases, leaving 20 bases between them. CDR1 is DFQATT and CDR2 is SNEGSKA in the germline V gene (reference sequence). This CDR3 is CSARAGVNRKDSPLHF. Here the CDR3 DNA reads TGCAGTGCTAGGGCGGGGGTGAACAGAAAGGATTCACCCCTCCACTTT.

The rearrangement joins TRBV28 to TRBJ2-7, with D tentatively TRBD2 (6 bases). From germline, CDR1 is MDHEN and CDR2 SYDVKM. The CDR3 spans 15 residues. The V and J ends lost 2 bases and 2 bases respectively, with 13 bases between them. The CDR3 loop reads CASSLPGTGAYEQYF. The CDR3 nucleotides read TGTGCCAGCAGTTTACCAGGGACTGGGGCCTACGAGCAGTACTTC.

The chain carries TRBV30 and TRBJ2-7; D may be TRBD1 or TRBD2 (5 bases each). Trimming stripped 1 base from V and 2 bases from J, with 9 bases between. The CDR3 loop spans 13 amino acids. The germline CDR1 and CDR2 sequences are GTSNPN and SVGIG (reference sequence). The CDR3 DNA follows: TGTGCCTGGAGTGATGGGGGAACCTACGAGCAGTACTTC. Its protein product is CAWSDGGTYEQYF. Full variable domain (outside the CDR3, taken from reference TRBV30 and TRBJ2-7): SQTIHQWPATLVQPVGSPLSLECTVEGTSNPNLYWYRQAAGRGLQLLFYSVGIGQISSEVPQNLSASRPQDRQFILSSKKLLLSDSGFYLCAWSDGGTYEQYFGPGTRLTVT.

The V call is TRBV6-1, the J call TRBJ2-7; 10 nucleotides line up with TRBD2. The J segment lost 6 bases and the V segment lost 5 bases, leaving 4 bases of the junction unmatched. CDR3 length: 13 amino acids. Germline lookup yields CDR1 MNHNS and CDR2 SASEGT. In DNA, the CDR3 is TGTGCCAGCAGTCAGCTAGCGGGAGTCGAGCAGTACTTC. It yields the protein CASSQLAGVEQYF.

The gene calls are TRBV5-1 and TRBJ2-1; D call uncertain. The CDR3 runs 15 residues. V dropped 0 bases and J dropped 0 bases, with 7 bases sitting between them. Germline CDR1 reads SGHRS; CDR2 reads YFSETQ. This CDR3 reads CASSLGSTSYNEQFF. The DNA of the CDR3 is TGCGCCAGCAGCTTGGGTAGCACCTCCTACAATGAGCAGTTCTTC.

The chain couples TRBV11-3 to TRBJ2-3; TRBD2 aligns across 8 bases. Germline CDR1 and CDR2: SGHNT and YENEEA. The V segment lost 1 base and the J segment 0 bases; nucleotides outside the gene matches: 3. This CDR3 is built from 16 residues. CDR3 region: CASSLGLAGSTDTQYF. CDR3 nucleotide sequence: TGTGCCAGCAGCTTAGGGCTAGCGGGTAGCACAGATACGCAGTATTTT.

In regard to this clonotype: A read error may be the cause here, since a much bigger clone is one base away. The chain links TRBV20-1 to TRBJ1-5; D is unclear. The CDR3 covers 17 residues. V lost 6 bases, J lost 0 bases, and 21 bases lay in between. Germline CDR1 DFQATT, CDR2 SNEGSKA (reference sequence). The CDR3 coding sequence is TGCAGTGCCAGAACGTCCGCTATGCATTATAGCAATCAGCCCCAGCATTTT. Translation: CSARTSAMHYSNQPQHF.

This clonotype was seen a few times. This chain connects TRBV2 to TRBJ2-5, with TRBD1 matching 7 bases. This CDR3 is built from 13 residues. The ends lost 5 bases at V and 2 bases at J; junction bases unmatched: 2. CDR1 and CDR2 (germline): SNHLY, FYNNEI. CDR3 nucleotides: TGTGCCAGCAGTCAGACAGGGCAAGAGACCCAGTACTTC. It encodes CASSQTGQETQYF. The full variable domain, rest sourced from reference TRBV2 and TRBJ2-5, is EPEVTQTPSHQVTQMGQEVILRCVPISNHLYFYWYRQILGQKVEFLVSFYNNEISEKSEIFDDQFSVERPDGSNFTLKIRSTKLEDSAMYFCASSQTGQETQYFGPGTRLLVL.

The chain carries TRBV20-1 and TRBJ2-1, with D perhaps matching TRBD1 (5 bases). V lost 0 bases and J lost 9, with 15 bases in between. Germline-derived CDR1 and CDR2 are DFQATT and SNEGSKA (reference sequence). This CDR3 has 14 residues. Here the CDR3 DNA reads TGCAGTGCTAGAGATCTCGGCAGGGTGACTGAGCAGTTCTTC. As protein: CSARDLGRVTEQFF.

In the case of this clonotype: With a much larger clone just one base away, this may be a read error. The rearrangement links TRBV7-9 to TRBJ2-1; TRBD1 might be the D (7 bases). Per germline, CDR1 SEHNR and CDR2 FQNEAQ (reference sequence). The length of the CDR3 is 18 residues. The CDR3: CASSLDRAQGGINNGQFF. Here the CDR3 DNA reads TGTGCCAGCAGCTTAGACAGGGCTCAGGGGGGCATCAACAATGGGCAGTTCTTC.

The chain uses TRBV5-8 and TRBJ2-3; D is undetermined. V was shortened by 3 bases and J by 2 bases, with 10 bases between the two germline ends. The CDR3 is made up of 14 amino acids. Germline values: CDR1 SGHTS, CDR2 YDEGEE. CDR3 coding DNA: TGTGCCAGCAGCTCCTGGGCGCTCACAGATACGCAGTATTTT. This codes for CASSSWALTDTQYF. The full variable domain, its missing parts supplied by reference TRBV5-8 and TRBJ2-3, is EAGVTQSPTHLIKTRGQQATLRCSPISGHTSVYWYQQALGLGLQFLLWYDEGEERNRGNFPPRFSGRQFPNYSSELNVNALELEDSALYLCASSSWALTDTQYFGPGTRLTVL.

V gene TRBV20-1 combines with J gene TRBJ2-1, with 7 bases that match TRBD2. Germline values: CDR1 DFQATT, CDR2 SNEGSKA (reference sequence). This CDR3 has 18 amino acids. Losses at the gene ends were 0 bases for V and 0 bases for J; bases not matched to a gene: 11. This chain's CDR3 is CSARDRGGGSISYNEQFF. CDR3 nucleotides: TGCAGTGCTAGAGATCGCGGGGGTGGGAGCATCTCCTACAATGAGCAGTTCTTC.

The J gene is TRBJ2-2, the V gene TRBV20-1, with 7 bases fitting TRBD2. The CDR3 spans 17 residues. With V trimmed by 2 bases and J by 7 bases, 16 bases remained unmatched. Germline CDR1 and CDR2: DFQATT and SNEGSKA (reference sequence). The DNA of the CDR3 is TGCAGTGCTAGAAGGTCGAGGTGGCGGGAGAAAATCGGGGAGCTGTTTTTT. Amino acids: CSARRSRWREKIGELFF.

This clonotype occurred a few times. V and J are TRBV5-8 and TRBJ2-3; the D is unclear. Germline assignment: CDR1 SGHTS and CDR2 YDEGEE. V was pared by 4 bases and J by 4 bases, with 4 bases between. The CDR3 is made up of 11 amino acids. The CDR3 sequence: CASSLADTQYF. As DNA, the CDR3 is TGTGCCAGCAGCCTAGCAGATACGCAGTATTTT. Looking up the rest from reference TRBV5-8 and TRBJ2-3 gives the full variable domain: EAGVTQSPTHLIKTRGQQATLRCSPISGHTSVYWYQQALGLGLQFLLWYDEGEERNRGNFPPRFSGRQFPNYSSELNVNALELEDSALYLCASSLADTQYFGPGTRLTVL.

By share, this clonotype ranks as medium-sized. The chain uses TRBV6-1 and TRBJ2-7; D gene ambiguous. Germline values: CDR1 MNHNS, CDR2 SASEGT. This CDR3 comprises 14 residues. V gave up 1 base and J gave up 2 bases, with 9 bases separating them. The CDR3: CASSEGGRAYEQYF. For the CDR3, the DNA is TGTGCCAGCAGTGAAGGAGGCCGCGCCTACGAGCAGTACTTC.

J is TRBJ1-5 and V is TRBV20-1, with TRBD1 as a possible D gene (6 bases). The CDR3 totals 13 residues. In germline, CDR1 is DFQATT, CDR2 SNEGSKA (reference sequence). Trimming cost V 6 bases and J 7 bases, with 16 bases left between them. CDR3 DNA: TGCAGTGCCATAGAGGGGGGAGGACAGCCCCAGCATTTT. Protein sequence: CSAIEGGGQPQHF.

The V gene is TRBV15, the J gene TRBJ1-2; no definite D call. The V and J ends lost 1 base and 0 bases respectively, with 12 bases between them. Looked up from germline, CDR1 is LNHNV and CDR2 is YYDKDF (reference sequence). This CDR3 is built from 16 residues. The CDR3 bases are TGTGCCACCAGCAGAGCGTATAAAGAGCCTAACTATGGCTACACCTTC. This codes for CATSRAYKEPNYGYTF. The variable domain in full, completed from reference TRBV15 and TRBJ1-2, reads DAMVIQNPRYQVTQFGKPVTLSCSQTLNHNVMYWYQQKSSQAPKLLFHYYDKDFNNEADTPDNFQSRRPNTSFCFLDIRSPGLGDTAMYLCATSRAYKEPNYGYTFGSGTRLTVV.

This clonotype is medium-sized (0.01 to 0.1%) within its sample. The CDR3 nucleotides are TGTGCCAGCAGCCCCTTGGGACAGGGGAACACCGGGGAGCTGTTTTTT. This translates into CASSPLGQGNTGELFF. The chain is built from TRBV14 and TRBJ2-2; TRBD1 matches 9 bases. This CDR3 has 16 amino acids. CDR1 is SGHDN, CDR2 FVKESK, per germline. With V trimmed by 4 bases and J by 1 base, 4 bases remained unmatched.